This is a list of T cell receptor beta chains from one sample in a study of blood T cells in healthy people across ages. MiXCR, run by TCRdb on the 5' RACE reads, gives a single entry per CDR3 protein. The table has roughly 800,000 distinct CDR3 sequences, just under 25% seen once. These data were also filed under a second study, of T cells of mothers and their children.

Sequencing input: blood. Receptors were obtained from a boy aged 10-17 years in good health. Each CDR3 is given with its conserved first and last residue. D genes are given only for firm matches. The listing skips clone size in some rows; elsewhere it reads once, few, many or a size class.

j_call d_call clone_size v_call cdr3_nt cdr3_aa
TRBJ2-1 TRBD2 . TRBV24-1 TGTGCCACCAGTACCGGGACTAGCGGGACTTTTAACAATGAGCAGTTCTTC CATSTGTSGTFNNEQFF
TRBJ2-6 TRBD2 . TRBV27 TGTGCCAGCCGACCCGGGACTAGCGCTGGGGCCAACGTCCTGACTTTC CASRPGTSAGANVLTF
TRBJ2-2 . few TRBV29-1 TGCAGCGTTGAGTCGGGCAACACCGGGGAGCTGTTTTTT CSVESGNTGELFF
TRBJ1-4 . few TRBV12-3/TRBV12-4 TGTGCCAGCAGTTTCTTGGGCCCCGCAACTAATGAAAAACTGTTTTTT CASSFLGPATNEKLFF
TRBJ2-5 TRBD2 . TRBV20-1 TGCAGTGCCAGGACCTCCCGGGGTTCTAGCGGGAGCTGGGGGACCCAGTACTTC CSARTSRGSSGSWGTQYF
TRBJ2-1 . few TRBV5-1 TGCGCCAGCAGCAAAGGATCGGCGTATGAGCAGTCCTTC CASSKGSAYEQSF
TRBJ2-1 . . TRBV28 TGTGCCAGCAGTTTATCTCCGCAGGACCCCTACAATGAGCAGTTCTTC CASSLSPQDPYNEQFF
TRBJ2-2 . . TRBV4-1 TGCGCCAGCAGCCACAGACTCCCCGGGGAGCTGTTTTTT CASSHRLPGELFF
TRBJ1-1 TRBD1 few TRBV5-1 TGCGCCAGCAGGTATGGGGGACAGAAGAACACTGAAGCTTTCTTT CASRYGGQKNTEAFF
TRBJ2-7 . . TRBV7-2 TGTGCCAGCAGCGATCGAGGGCAGGGCGGCGAGCAGTACTTC CASSDRGQGGEQYF
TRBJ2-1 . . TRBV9 TGTGCCAGCAGCGTAGATGGGGGGAGCTCCTACAATGAGCAGTTCTTC CASSVDGGSSYNEQFF
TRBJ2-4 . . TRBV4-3 TGCGCCAGCAGCCAAGGCTCAGTAGCCAAAAACATTCAGTACTTC CASSQGSVAKNIQYF
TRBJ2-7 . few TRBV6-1 TGTGCCAGCAGTCTGCCGGAGGACTACGAGCAGTACTTC CASSLPEDYEQYF
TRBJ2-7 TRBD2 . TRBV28 TGTGCCAGCAGTCGACTAGCGGGGAACTACGAGCAGTACTTC CASSRLAGNYEQYF
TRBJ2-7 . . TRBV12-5 TGTGCTAGTGGTTTGGACACGACAGTCTCCTACGAGCAGTACTTC CASGLDTTVSYEQYF
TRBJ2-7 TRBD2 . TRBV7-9 TGTGCCAGCAGCCCTGGGGGGAGCGGGAGGTACGAGCAGTACTTC CASSPGGSGRYEQYF